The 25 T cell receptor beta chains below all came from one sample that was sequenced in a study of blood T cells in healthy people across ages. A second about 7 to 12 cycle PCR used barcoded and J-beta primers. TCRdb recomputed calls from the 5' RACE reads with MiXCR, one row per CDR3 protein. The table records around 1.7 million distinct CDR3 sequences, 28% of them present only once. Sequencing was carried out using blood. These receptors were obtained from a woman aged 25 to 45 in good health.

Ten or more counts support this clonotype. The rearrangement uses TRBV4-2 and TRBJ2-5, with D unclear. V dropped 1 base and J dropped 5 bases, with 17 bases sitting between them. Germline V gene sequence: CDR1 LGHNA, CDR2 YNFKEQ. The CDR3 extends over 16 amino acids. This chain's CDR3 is CASSQGAATSGETQYF. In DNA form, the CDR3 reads TGTGCCAGCAGCCAAGGGGCGGCGACGTCCGGGGAGACCCAGTACTTC.

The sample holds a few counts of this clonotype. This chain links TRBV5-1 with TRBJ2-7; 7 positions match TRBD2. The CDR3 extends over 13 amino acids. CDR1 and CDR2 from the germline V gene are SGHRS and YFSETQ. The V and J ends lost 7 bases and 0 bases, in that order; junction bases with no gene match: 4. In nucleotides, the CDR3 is TGCGCCAGCTTTGGGGAGGGCTCCTACGAGCAGTACTTC. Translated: CASFGEGSYEQYF.

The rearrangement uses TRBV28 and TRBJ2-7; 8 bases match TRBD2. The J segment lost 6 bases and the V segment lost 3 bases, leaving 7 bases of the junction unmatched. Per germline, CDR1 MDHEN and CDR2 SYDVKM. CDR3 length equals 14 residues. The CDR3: CASSFTGGAREQYF. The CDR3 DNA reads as TGTGCCAGCAGTTTTACCGGGGGGGCTCGCGAGCAGTACTTC.

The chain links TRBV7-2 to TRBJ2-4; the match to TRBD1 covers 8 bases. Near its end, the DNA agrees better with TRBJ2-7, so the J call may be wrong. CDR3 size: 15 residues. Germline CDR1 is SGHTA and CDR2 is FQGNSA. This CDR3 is CASSFRGLGAYEQYF. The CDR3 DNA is TGTGCCAGCAGTTTCAGGGGGCTAGGGGCCTACGAGCAGTACTTC.

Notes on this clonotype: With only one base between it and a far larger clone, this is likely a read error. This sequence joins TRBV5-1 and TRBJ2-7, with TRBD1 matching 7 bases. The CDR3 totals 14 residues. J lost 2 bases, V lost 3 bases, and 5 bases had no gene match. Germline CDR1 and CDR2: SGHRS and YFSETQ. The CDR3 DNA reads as TGCGCCAGCAGCTGGGAGCAGGGGGCCTACGAGCAGTACTTC. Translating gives CASSWEQGAYEQYF.

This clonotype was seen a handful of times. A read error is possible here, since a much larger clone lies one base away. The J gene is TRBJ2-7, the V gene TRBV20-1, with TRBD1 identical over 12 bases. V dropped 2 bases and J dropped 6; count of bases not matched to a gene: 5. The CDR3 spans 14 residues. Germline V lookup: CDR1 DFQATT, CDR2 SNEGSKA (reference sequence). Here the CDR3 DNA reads TGCAGTGCTAGACCCGGGACAGGGGGCCTCGAGCAGTACTTC. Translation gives CSARPGTGGLEQYF.

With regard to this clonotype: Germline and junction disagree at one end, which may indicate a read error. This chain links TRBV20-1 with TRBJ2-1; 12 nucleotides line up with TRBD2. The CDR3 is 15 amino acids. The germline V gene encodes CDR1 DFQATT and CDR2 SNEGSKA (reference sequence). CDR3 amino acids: CGAREGTSGGNEQFF. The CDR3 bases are TGCGGTGCTAGAGAGGGTACTAGCGGGGGGAATGAGCAGTTCTTC.

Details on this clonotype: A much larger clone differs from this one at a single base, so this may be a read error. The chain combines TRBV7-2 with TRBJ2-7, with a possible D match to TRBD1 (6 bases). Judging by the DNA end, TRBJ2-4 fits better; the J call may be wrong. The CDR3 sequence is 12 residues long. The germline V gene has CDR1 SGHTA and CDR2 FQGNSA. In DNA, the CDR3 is TGTGCCATCACAACAGGGTCGAACATTCAGTACTTC. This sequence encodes CAITTGSNIQYF.

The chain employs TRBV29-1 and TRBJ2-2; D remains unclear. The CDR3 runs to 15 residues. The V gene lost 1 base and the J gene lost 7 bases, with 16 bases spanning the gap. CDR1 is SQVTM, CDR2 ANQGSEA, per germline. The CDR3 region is CSVEGLKGPYGELFF. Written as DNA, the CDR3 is TGCAGCGTTGAAGGGTTGAAGGGTCCATACGGGGAGCTGTTTTTT.

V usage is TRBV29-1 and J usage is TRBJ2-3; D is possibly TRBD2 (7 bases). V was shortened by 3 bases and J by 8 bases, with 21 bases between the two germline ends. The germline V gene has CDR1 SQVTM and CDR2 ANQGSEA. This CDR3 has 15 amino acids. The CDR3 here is CSVDRGASGPATQYF. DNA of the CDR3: TGCAGCGTTGATCGGGGGGCATCTGGCCCTGCTACGCAGTATTTT.

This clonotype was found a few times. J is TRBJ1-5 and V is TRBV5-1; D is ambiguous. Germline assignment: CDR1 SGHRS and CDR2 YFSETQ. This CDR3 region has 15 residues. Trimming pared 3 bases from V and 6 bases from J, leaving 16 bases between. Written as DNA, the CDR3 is TGCGCCAGCAGCTACACACCCGGGGTAGGTCAGCCCCAGCATTTT. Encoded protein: CASSYTPGVGQPQHF.

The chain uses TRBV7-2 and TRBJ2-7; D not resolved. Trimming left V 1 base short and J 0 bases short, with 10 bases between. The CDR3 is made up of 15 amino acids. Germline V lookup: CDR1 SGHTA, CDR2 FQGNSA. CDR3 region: CASSLEPVSSYEQYF. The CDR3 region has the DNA TGTGCCAGCAGCTTAGAGCCAGTGAGCTCCTACGAGCAGTACTTC. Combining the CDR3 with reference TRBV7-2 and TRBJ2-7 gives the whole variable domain GAGVSQSPSNKVTEKGKDVELRCDPISGHTALYWYRQSLGQGLEFLIYFQGNSAPDKSGLPSDRFSAERTGGSVSTLTIQRTQQEDSAVYLCASSLEPVSSYEQYFGPGTRLTVT.

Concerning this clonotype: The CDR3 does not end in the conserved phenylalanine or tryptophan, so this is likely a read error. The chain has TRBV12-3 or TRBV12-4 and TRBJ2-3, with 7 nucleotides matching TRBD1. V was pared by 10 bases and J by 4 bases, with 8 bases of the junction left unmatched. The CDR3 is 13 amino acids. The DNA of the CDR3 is TGTGCCACCGACGAGGGGGCGGCAGATACGCAGTATTCC. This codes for CATDEGAADTQYS.

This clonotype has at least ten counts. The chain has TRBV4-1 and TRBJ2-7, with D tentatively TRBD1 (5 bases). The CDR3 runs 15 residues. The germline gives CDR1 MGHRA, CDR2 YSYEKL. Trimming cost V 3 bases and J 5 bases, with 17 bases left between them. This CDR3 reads CASSQVTVQSHEQYF. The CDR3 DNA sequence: TGCGCCAGCAGCCAGGTGACAGTCCAGTCCCACGAGCAGTACTTC.

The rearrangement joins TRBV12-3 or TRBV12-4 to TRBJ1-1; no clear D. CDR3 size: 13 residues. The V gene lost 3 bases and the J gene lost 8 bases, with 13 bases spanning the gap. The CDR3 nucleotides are TGTGCCAGCAGTTTCGGGTCAGGTCGCGAAGCTTTCTTT. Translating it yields CASSFGSGREAFF.

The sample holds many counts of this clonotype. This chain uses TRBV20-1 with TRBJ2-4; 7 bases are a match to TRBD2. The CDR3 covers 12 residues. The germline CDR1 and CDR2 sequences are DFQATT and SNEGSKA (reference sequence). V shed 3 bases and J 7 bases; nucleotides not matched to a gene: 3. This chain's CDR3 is CSASYGRNIQYF. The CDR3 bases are TGCAGTGCTAGCTACGGGAGGAACATTCAGTACTTC.

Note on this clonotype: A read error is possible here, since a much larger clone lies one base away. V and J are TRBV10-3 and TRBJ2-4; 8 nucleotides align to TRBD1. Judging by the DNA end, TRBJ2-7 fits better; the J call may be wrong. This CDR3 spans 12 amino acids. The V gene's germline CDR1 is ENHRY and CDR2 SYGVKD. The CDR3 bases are TGTGCCATCTTGGACAGGGTCTACGAGCAGTACTTC. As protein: CAILDRVYEQYF.

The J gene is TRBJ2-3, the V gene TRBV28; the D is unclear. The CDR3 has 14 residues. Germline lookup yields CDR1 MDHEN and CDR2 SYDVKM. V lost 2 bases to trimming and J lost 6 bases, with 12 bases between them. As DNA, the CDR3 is TGTGCCAGCAGTTTACCCGGCTCCCGCGATACGCAGTATTTT. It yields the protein CASSLPGSRDTQYF.

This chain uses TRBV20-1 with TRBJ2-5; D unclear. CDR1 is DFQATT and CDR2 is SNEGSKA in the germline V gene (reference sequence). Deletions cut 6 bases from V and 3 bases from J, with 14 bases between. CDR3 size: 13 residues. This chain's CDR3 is CSAGPDAEETQYF. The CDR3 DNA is TGCAGTGCAGGACCGGACGCGGAAGAGACCCAGTACTTC.

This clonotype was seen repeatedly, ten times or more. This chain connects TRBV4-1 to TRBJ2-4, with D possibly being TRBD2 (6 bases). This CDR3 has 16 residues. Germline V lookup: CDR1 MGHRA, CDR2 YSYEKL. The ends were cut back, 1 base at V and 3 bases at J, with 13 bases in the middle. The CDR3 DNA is TGCGCCAGCAGCCAAGTGGGGGGAAAAGGCAAAAACATTCAGTACTTC. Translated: CASSQVGGKGKNIQYF.

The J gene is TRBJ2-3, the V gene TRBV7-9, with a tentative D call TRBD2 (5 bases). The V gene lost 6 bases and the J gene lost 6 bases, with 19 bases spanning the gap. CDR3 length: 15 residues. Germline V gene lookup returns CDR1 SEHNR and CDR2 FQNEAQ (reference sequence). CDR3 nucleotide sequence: TGTGCCAGCAGTTTGGTCCGGACCCCGGGGGATACGCAGTATTTT. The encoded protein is CASSLVRTPGDTQYF. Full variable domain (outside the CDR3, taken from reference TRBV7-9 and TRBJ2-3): DTGVSQNPRHKITKRGQNVTFRCDPISEHNRLYWYRQTLGQGPEFLTYFQNEAQLEKSRLLSDRFSAERPKGSFSTLEIQRTEQGDSAMYLCASSLVRTPGDTQYFGPGTRLTVL.

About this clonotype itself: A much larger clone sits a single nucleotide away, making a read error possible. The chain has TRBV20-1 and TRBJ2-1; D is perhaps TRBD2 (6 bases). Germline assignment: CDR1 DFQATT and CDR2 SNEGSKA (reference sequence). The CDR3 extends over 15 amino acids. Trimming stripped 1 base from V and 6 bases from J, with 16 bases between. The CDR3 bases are TGCAGTGCTAGAGCTTCCGGGGGAGCCTGCAATGAGCAGTTCTTC. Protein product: CSARASGGACNEQFF.

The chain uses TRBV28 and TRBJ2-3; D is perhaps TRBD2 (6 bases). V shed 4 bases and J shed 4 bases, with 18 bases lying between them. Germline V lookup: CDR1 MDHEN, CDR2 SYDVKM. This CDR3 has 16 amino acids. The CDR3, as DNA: TGTGCCAGCAGTTCCGACCTGGGGGGACGATCAGATACGCAGTATTTT. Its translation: CASSSDLGGRSDTQYF.

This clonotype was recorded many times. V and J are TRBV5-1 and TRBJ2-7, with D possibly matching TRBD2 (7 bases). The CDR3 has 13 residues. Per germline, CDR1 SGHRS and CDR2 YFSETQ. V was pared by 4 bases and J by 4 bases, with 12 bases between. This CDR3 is CASSTAGAYEQYF. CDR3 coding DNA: TGCGCCAGCAGCACCGCGGGGGCTTACGAGCAGTACTTC.

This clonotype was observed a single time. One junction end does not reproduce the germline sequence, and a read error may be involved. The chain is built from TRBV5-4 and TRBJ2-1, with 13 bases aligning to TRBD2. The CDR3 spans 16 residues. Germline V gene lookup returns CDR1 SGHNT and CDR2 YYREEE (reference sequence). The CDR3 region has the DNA TGTGCCAACAGCCCGGGACTAGCGGGGACCAACAATGAGCAGTTCTTC. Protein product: CANSPGLAGTNNEQFF.